This TCR beta chain is drawn from a study of blood T cell repertoires in COVID-19 (dated by TCRdb to 2020 to 2022). Background for the entire study: The collaborator samples originated in the United States, Italy and Spain and spanned the acute and convalescent phases of COVID-19. A freely available public database, intended as a resource for researchers studying the immune response to SARS-CoV-2, is where the repertoires were released. The material from the prospective study consisted of cDNA or gDNA derived from T cells, B-cell-depleted T cells, or PBMCs. A de-identified subject ID, COVID-19 status, age in years and sex were almost always included in the sample metadata. The dataset comprised deeply sampled blood TCRbeta repertoires from subjects exposed to, actively infected with, or recovered from COVID-19. The samples were drawn from two sources: the first 160 participants of the ongoing ImmuneRACE study, and 1,254 subjects contributed by 6 global collaborators. Where available, HLA class I and class II types were taken from metadata supplied by the sample provider and were not determined by assay-based typing.

Summary of the overall study and its limitations: The quantity of clinical and demographic metadata differed by source and by participant and was supplied without curation.

V and J are trimmed by 6 bases and 6 bases, and the gene matches miss 10 bases of the junction. CDR1 MGHDK and CDR2 SYGVNS were looked up in the germline V gene. From the cysteine through the phenylalanine, the CDR3 covers 14 amino acids. Just CDR3 DNA is preserved here, 42 bases in frame from base 1. TCRbeta CDR3 regions were amplified from genomic DNA by means of the immunoSEQ Assay, a bias-controlled multiplex PCR. The published analysis was carried out like this. The number of nucleated cells in each sample was estimated by amplification of reference gene primers within the assay. Sequence reads were collapsed and filtered to measure the absolute abundance of every unique TCRbeta CDR3 rearrangement. For each sample, productive Simpson clonality was calculated by taking the square root of Simpson's diversity index across productive rearrangements. TCRdb re-hosts the immuneACCESS table, in-frame sequences only. Its copies lack some clones; in the studies checked, an unresolved V gene accounts for under half of them, and the cause for the rest is not known. V, J and clone size are taken as reported in that table, and D and trimming were inferred from the DNA itself. The sample profile shows 73,000 or so clones; about 83% of them were found once. The top ten clonotypes cover less than 6.5% of the sample.

A note on this clone: Its cognate antigen has yet to be identified. It has no much larger one-base neighbor in the sample; base qualities were not kept.

Collaborating institutions collected whole blood in K2EDTA tubes following their own protocols. Collaborator samples were shipped for TCRbeta analysis as frozen whole blood, isolated PBMCs, or DNA extracted from either sample type. The sample comprised peripheral blood. The clonotype originates from a man in his fifties or sixties with active COVID-19. The rearranged chain carries TRBV25-1 and TRBJ2-7, and 8 junctional nucleotides match TRBD2. The base sequence is TGTGCCAGCAGGCAGTCGGGACTAGGAGGCGAGCAGTACTTC. This translates into CASRQSGLGGEQYF.